Shown below are 14 T cell receptor beta chains from a single sample sequenced in a study of shared clonotypes between healthy human individuals. Clones were read by immunoSEQ multiplex PCR, and TCRdb kept only the in-frame ones, dropping some. This table has some 1.1 million clones, around 77% appearing once. Sequencing used memory CD4+ T cells from PBMCs. Described subset: CD45RA-negative fraction. These receptors were obtained from a man between 18 and 35 years old in good health. Some clones in this sample may be carry-over from other donors' samples.

The V call is TRBV28, the J call TRBJ2-5; D is perhaps TRBD1 or TRBD2 (6 bases each). V lost 2 bases and J lost 6, with 10 bases in between. CDR1 MDHEN and CDR2 SYDVKM come from the germline V gene. This CDR3 is 13 amino acids long. CDR3 residues: CASSLTGAKTQYF. The CDR3 nucleotides are TGTGCCAGCAGTTTAACGGGGGCGAAGACCCAGTACTTC. Based on the CDR3 plus reference TRBV28 and TRBJ2-5, the full variable domain is DVKVTQSSRYLVKRTGEKVFLECVQDMDHENMFWYRQDPGLGLRLIYFSYDVKMKEKGDIPEGYSVSREKKERFSLILESASTNQTSMYLCASSLTGAKTQYFGPGTRLLVL.

This clone was counted at least ten times. The CDR3 nucleotides are TGTGCCAGCAGCCAAGGCCGGGGGGGGAGCTATGGCTACACCTTC. It yields the protein CASSQGRGGSYGYTF. The chain joins TRBV14 to TRBJ1-2, with D perhaps matching TRBD1 (5 bases). From germline, CDR1 is SGHDN and CDR2 FVKESK. The V gene lost 1 base and the J gene lost 4 bases, with 13 bases spanning the gap. This CDR3 spans 15 amino acids. The whole variable domain, filled in from reference TRBV14 and TRBJ1-2, reads EAGVTQFPSHSVIEKGQTVTLRCDPISGHDNLYWYRRVMGKEIKFLLHFVKESKQDESGMPNNRFLAERTGGTYSTLKVQPAELEDSGVYFCASSQGRGGSYGYTFGSGTRLTVV.

The rearrangement uses TRBV28 and TRBJ1-5; 8 bases map to TRBD1. CDR1 and CDR2 (germline): MDHEN, SYDVKM. Trimming took 1 base from V and 3 from J; bases not matched to a gene: 2. CDR3 size: 15 residues. The CDR3 nucleotides read TGTGCCAGCAGTTTATCGGACAGGGACAATCAGCCCCAGCATTTT. Translation gives CASSLSDRDNQPQHF.

The CDR3 DNA reads as TGTGCCAGTAGTATGAGACAGATTAGCAATCAGCCCCAGCATTTT. It is translated as CASSMRQISNQPQHF. The chain uses TRBV19 and TRBJ1-5; tentative D call: TRBD1 (5 bases). Germline CDR1 reads LNHDA; CDR2 reads SQIVND (reference sequence). Trimming removed 3 bases at V and 0 bases at J, with 9 bases between. CDR3 length: 15 residues.

This clone turned up a few times. The rearrangement uses TRBV13 and TRBJ1-1; the D is unclear. V lost 5 bases and J lost 0, with 13 bases in between. CDR1 and CDR2 (germline): PRHDT, FYEKMQ (reference sequence). The CDR3 length is 15 residues. Here the CDR3 DNA reads TGTGCCAGCAGCCCGGGCCGAGCCATGAACACTGAAGCTTTCTTT. It encodes CASSPGRAMNTEAFF.

The chain recombines TRBV6-1 with TRBJ2-7; D gene uncertain. The germline CDR1 and CDR2 sequences are MNHNS and SASEGT. V was pared by 2 bases and J by 4 bases, with 12 bases between. The CDR3 length is 14 residues. CDR3 residues: CASSEFRVGYEQYF. DNA of the CDR3: TGTGCCAGCAGTGAATTTCGAGTGGGGTACGAGCAGTACTTC.

This chain connects TRBV28 to TRBJ2-2; the D gene is possibly TRBD1 (5 bases). The CDR3 sequence is 14 residues long. V gave up 5 bases and J gave up 1 base, with 8 bases separating them. CDR1 and CDR2 from the germline V gene are MDHEN and SYDVKM. The CDR3, as DNA: TGTGCCAGCAGTAGCACAGGGAACACCGGGGAGCTGTTTTTT. Its translation is CASSSTGNTGELFF.

V usage is TRBV5-4 and J usage is TRBJ2-5; 7 bases are shared with TRBD2. Germline V gives CDR1 SGHNT, CDR2 YYREEE (reference sequence). J lost 14 bases, V lost 1 base, and 11 bases had no gene match. This CDR3 has 13 amino acids. The CDR3 DNA reads TGTGCCAGCAGCTTGCTAACTAGCGCCGAACACTACTTC. Translation gives CASSLLTSAEHYF.

The rearrangement links TRBV18 to TRBJ2-2; TRBD1 matches 9 bases. Germline loops: CDR1 KGHSH, CDR2 LQKENI. V lost 3 bases, J lost 3 bases, and 5 bases stayed unmatched. This CDR3 is built from 16 residues. CDR3 region: CASSPSRDRDTGELFF. As DNA, the CDR3 is TGTGCCAGCTCACCCTCCCGGGACAGGGACACCGGGGAGCTGTTTTTT.

The rearrangement joins TRBV2 to TRBJ2-5, with 12 bases aligning to TRBD2. The CDR3 is made up of 16 amino acids. V was clipped by 5 bases and J by 2 bases; unmatched bases: 6. Germline CDR1 is SNHLY and CDR2 is FYNNEI. The CDR3 coding sequence is TGTGCCAGCAGTCTCGGACTAGCGGGACCTCAAGAGACCCAGTACTTC. Amino acid sequence: CASSLGLAGPQETQYF.

In DNA, the CDR3 is TGTGCCAGCAGCTCTCAGGGGTCCGGGGCCAACGTCCTGACTTTC. Translated: CASSSQGSGANVLTF. This rearrangement joins TRBV11-1 to TRBJ2-6, with D perhaps matching TRBD1 (6 bases). V gave up 4 bases and J gave up 4 bases, with 11 bases separating them. CDR3 length equals 15 residues. CDR1 SGHAT and CDR2 FQDESV come from the germline V gene (reference sequence). Filled out from reference TRBV11-1 and TRBJ2-6, the complete variable domain reads EAEVAQSPRYKITEKSQAVAFWCDPISGHATLYWYRQILGQGPELLVQFQDESVVDDSQLPKDRFSAERLKGVDSTLKIQPAELGDSAMYLCASSSQGSGANVLTFGAGSRLTVL.

In this sample, this clone turned up once. Since a much larger clone is just one base distant, this may be a read error. Other nucleotide sequences in the sample specify the same CDR3. V gene TRBV6-5 combines with J gene TRBJ2-6, with D possibly TRBD1 on 5 matching bases. CDR1 and CDR2 from the germline V gene are MNHEY and SVGAGI. The CDR3 runs to 15 residues. Here the CDR3 reads CASSWADSGANVLTF. Written as DNA, the CDR3 is TGTGCCAGCAGCTGGGCCGACTCTGGGGCCAACGTCCTGACTTTT.

The V call is TRBV28, the J call TRBJ1-2; possible D gene TRBD1, 5 bases. CDR1 is MDHEN and CDR2 is SYDVKM in the germline V gene. CDR3 length: 16 residues. V shed 2 bases and J shed 7 bases, with 20 bases lying between them. Here the CDR3 reads CASSLVFGVTQGGYTF. As DNA, the CDR3 is TGTGCCAGCAGTTTAGTCTTTGGTGTGACGCAGGGTGGCTACACCTTC.

This clone has a handful of counts. J is TRBJ2-1 and V is TRBV4-1, with 9 bases identical to TRBD1. This CDR3 region has 15 residues. Germline lookup yields CDR1 MGHRA and CDR2 YSYEKL. V trimming: 4 bases; J trimming: 7 bases; junction bases outside the gene matches: 8. Here the CDR3 reads CASSPSKQGANEQFF. For the CDR3, the DNA is TGCGCCAGCAGCCCCTCCAAACAGGGGGCAAATGAGCAGTTCTTC.